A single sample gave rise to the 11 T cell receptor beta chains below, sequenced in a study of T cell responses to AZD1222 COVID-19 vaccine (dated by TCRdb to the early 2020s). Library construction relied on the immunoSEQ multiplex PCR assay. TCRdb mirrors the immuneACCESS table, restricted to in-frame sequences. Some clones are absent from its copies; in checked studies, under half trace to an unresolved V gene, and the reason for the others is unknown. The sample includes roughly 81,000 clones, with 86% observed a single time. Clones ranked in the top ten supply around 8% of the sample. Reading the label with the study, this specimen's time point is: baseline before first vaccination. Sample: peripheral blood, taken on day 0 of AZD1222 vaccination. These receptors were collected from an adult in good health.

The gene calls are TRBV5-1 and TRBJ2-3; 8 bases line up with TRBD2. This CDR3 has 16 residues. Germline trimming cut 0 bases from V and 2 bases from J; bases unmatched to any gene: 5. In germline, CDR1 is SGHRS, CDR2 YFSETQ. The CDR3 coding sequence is TGCGCCAGCAGCTTGGCAACTAGCGGCCACACAGATACGCAGTATTTT. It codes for CASSLATSGHTDTQYF.

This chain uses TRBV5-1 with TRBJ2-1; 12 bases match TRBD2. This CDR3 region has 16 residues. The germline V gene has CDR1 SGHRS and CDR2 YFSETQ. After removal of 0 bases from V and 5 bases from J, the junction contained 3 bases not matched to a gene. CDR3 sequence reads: CASSLGGLAGHNEQFF. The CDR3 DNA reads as TGCGCCAGCAGCTTGGGAGGACTAGCGGGGCACAATGAGCAGTTCTTC. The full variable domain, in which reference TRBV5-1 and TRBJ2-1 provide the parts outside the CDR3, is KAGVTQTPRYLIKTRGQQVTLSCSPISGHRSVSWYQQTPGQGLQFLFEYFSETQRNKGNFPGRFSGRQFSNSRSEMNVSTLELGDSALYLCASSLGGLAGHNEQFFGPGTRLTVL.

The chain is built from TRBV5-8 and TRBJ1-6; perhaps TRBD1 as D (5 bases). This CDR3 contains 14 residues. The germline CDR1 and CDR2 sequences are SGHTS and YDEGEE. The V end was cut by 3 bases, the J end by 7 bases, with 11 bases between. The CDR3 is CASSSGPTNSPLHF. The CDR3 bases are TGTGCCAGCAGCTCGGGACCGACCAATTCACCCCTCCACTTT.

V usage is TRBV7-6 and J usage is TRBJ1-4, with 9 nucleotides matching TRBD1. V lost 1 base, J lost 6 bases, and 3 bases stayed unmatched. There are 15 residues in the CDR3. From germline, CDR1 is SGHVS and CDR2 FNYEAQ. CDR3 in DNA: TGTGCCAGCAGCTTAGATCGACAGGGGGATGAAAAACTGTTTTTT. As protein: CASSLDRQGDEKLFF.

The CDR3 DNA reads as TGTGCCAGCAGCACCTGGATTAATCAGCCCCAGCATTTT. Its protein product is CASSTWINQPQHF. V and J are TRBV7-2 and TRBJ1-5, with D unclear. Looked up from germline, CDR1 is SGHTA and CDR2 is FQGNSA. V was shortened by 5 bases and J by 4 bases, with 9 bases between the two germline ends. The CDR3 runs 13 residues.

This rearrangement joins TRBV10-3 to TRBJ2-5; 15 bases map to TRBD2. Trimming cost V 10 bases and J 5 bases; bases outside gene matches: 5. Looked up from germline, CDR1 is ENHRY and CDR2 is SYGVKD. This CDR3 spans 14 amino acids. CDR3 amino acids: CATQGTSGRETQYF. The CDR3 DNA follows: TGTGCCACCCAGGGGACTAGCGGGAGGGAGACCCAGTACTTC.

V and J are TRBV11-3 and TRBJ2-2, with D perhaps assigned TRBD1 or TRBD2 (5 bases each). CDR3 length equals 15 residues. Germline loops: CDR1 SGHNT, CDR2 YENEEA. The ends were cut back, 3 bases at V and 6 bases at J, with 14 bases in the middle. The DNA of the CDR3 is TGTGCCAGCAGCTTGAGGGGCTCGAGCGCCGGGGAGCTGTTTTTT. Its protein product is CASSLRGSSAGELFF.

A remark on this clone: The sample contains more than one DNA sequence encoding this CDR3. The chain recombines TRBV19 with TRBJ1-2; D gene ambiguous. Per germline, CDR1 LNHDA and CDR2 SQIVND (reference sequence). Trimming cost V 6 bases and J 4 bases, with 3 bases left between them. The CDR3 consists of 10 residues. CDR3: CASSGYGYTF. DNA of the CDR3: TGTGCCAGTAGCGGCTATGGCTACACCTTC.

The CDR3 DNA reads TGCGCCAGCAGCACTGGACAGGGAAAAGCCTATGGCTACACCTTC. This encodes CASSTGQGKAYGYTF. The chain joins TRBV5-1 to TRBJ1-2, with 8 positions matching TRBD1. CDR1 is SGHRS and CDR2 is YFSETQ in the germline V gene. V was pared by 4 bases and J by 4 bases, with 9 bases of the junction left unmatched. CDR3 length: 15 residues. Looking up the rest from reference TRBV5-1 and TRBJ1-2 gives the full variable domain: KAGVTQTPRYLIKTRGQQVTLSCSPISGHRSVSWYQQTPGQGLQFLFEYFSETQRNKGNFPGRFSGRQFSNSRSEMNVSTLELGDSALYLCASSTGQGKAYGYTFGSGTRLTVV.

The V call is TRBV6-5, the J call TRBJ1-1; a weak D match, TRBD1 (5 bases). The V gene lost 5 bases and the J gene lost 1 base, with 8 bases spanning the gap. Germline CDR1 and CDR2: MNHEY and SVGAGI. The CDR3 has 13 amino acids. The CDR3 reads CASSTTGNTEAFF. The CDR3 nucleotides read TGTGCCAGCAGTACCACAGGGAACACTGAAGCTTTCTTT.

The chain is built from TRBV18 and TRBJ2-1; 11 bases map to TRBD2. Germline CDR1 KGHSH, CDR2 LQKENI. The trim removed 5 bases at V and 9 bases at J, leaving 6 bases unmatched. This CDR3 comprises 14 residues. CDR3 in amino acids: CASSGTSGSSEQFF. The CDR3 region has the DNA TGTGCCAGCTCAGGAACTAGCGGGAGTTCTGAGCAGTTCTTC.